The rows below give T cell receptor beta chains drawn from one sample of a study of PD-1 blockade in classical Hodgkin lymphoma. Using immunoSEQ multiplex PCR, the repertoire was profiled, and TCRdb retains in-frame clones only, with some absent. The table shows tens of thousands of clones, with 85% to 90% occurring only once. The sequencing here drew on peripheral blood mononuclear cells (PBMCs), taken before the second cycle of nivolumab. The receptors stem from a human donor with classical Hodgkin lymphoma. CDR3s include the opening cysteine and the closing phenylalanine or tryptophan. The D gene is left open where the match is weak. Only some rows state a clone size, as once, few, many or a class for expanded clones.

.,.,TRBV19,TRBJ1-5,TGTGCCAGTAGTTCGAGGGACCCTAGCAATCAGCCCCAGCATTTT,CASSSRDPSNQPQHF
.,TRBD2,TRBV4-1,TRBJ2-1,TGCGCCAGCAGCCAGAGAGCGGGGAGCTCCTACAATGAGCAGTTCTTC,CASSQRAGSSYNEQFF
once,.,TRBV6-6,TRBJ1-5,TGTGCCAGCAGTTACTCGAGCTCGGCCGGGACGACCCAGCATTTT,CASSYSSSAGTTQHF
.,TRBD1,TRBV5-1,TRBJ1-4,TGCGCCAGCAGCTCCCAGGGGGCCGAGAATGAAAAACTGTTTTTT,CASSSQGAENEKLFF
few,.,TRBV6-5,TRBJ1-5,TGTGCCAGCAGACAAGTAGGGGGGACTCAGCCCCAGCATTTT,CASRQVGGTQPQHF
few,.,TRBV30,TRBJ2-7,TGTGCTTTGGGGCGGGGATACGAGCAGTACTTC,CALGRGYEQYF
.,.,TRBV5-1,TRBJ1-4,TGCGCCAGCAGCCCTGGAGGTTCCGAAAAACTGTTTTTT,CASSPGGSEKLFF
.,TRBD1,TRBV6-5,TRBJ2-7,TGTGCCAGCAGTGACAGGGGGCGGGAGCAGTACTTC,CASSDRGREQYF
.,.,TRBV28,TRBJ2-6,TGTGCGGCCGGGGCCAACGTCCTGACTTTC,CAAGANVLTF
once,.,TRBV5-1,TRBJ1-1,TGCGCCAGCAGCCCCCCAGGACGGGTAACGAACACTGAAGCTTTCTTT,CASSPPGRVTNTEAFF
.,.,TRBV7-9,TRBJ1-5,TGTGCCAGCAGCTCCCTGACAGCAGGCCAGCCCCAGCATTTT,CASSSLTAGQPQHF
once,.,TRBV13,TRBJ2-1,TGTGCCAGCAGCGTGCCACCCACCCGGGGGATTTGGCCCTACAATGAGCAGTTCTTC,CASSVPPTRGIWPYNEQFF
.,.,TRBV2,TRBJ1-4,TGTGCCAGCTCGGCAGCTCTCCGGAATGAAAAACTGTTTTTT,CASSAALRNEKLFF
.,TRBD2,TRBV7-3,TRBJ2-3,TGTGCCAGCAGCGTTCAGCGGGGGACCTCGGGGGCGGATACGCAGTATTTT,CASSVQRGTSGADTQYF
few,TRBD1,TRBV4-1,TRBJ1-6,TGCGCCAGCAGCCTGGCCGGGACAGGGATGCGACCCCTCCACTTT,CASSLAGTGMRPLHF
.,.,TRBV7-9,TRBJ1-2,TGTGCCAGCAGCTTTTACGGGACGGACTATGGCTACACCTTC,CASSFYGTDYGYTF
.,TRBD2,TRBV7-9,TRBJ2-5,TGTGCCAGCAGCTTTTTTGCTAGCGGGGAAGAGACCCAGTACTTC,CASSFFASGEETQYF
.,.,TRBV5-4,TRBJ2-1,TGTGCCAGCAGCTTGGGGCCGGACAATGAGCAGTTCTTC,CASSLGPDNEQFF
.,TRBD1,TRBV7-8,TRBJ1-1,TGTGCCAGCAGCTCCTGGACAGGTTTGAACACTGAAGCTTTCTTT,CASSSWTGLNTEAFF
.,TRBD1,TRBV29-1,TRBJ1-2,TGCAGCGTTGAAGGTTGGGACAGGGGAAACTATGGCTACACCTTC,CSVEGWDRGNYGYTF
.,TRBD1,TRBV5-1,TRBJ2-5,TGCGCCAGCAGCTTGGGTCCAGGGGGCAATTTGGAGACCCAGTACTTC,CASSLGPGGNLETQYF
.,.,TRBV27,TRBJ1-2,TGTGCCAGCAGTGGGACACTCTATGGCTACACCTTC,CASSGTLYGYTF